This T cell receptor beta chain was identified during a study of vaccination and CD4 T cells after COVID-19. About the study: It was a median about 99 days after diagnosis, with a range of 35 to 161, that post-COVID samples were drawn. Taking of post-vaccine samples occurred a median around 70 days after dose two (range 14 to 241). Study-level results: Spike mono-reactivity applied to 304 of 307 vaccine-specific clones detected in convalescent patients.

Germline values: CDR1 DFQATT, CDR2 SNEGSKA (reference sequence). There are 12 residues in the CDR3. V lost 6 bases to trimming and J lost 5 bases; unmatched junction nucleotides: 4. The Oncomine TCR Beta short-read assay sequenced DNA from cultured CD4+ T cells. TCRdb passed the PCR reads through MiXCR, listing each CDR3 protein once. Of approximately 13,000 distinct CDR3 sequences in the sample, less than 35% were seen once. Described treatment: roughly 11-day PBMC culture with coronavirus spike peptide pools or control peptides (ViraFEST assay). ViraFEST used peptide pools to expand antigen-specific T cells before TCR sequencing. As to this clonotype: Its matching antigen is unknown.

The V gene is TRBV20-1, the J gene TRBJ2-5, with 9 bases fitting TRBD2. The sequencing here drew on CD4+ T cells from blood, cultured in vitro, taken before SARS-CoV-2 vaccination. The sequence was collected from a human donor who received a COVID-19 vaccine. The DNA for the CDR3 is TGCAGTGCAAGTAGCGGGGGTGAGACCCAGTACTTC. Amino acids: CSASSGGETQYF.